The TCR beta chain under discussion was sequenced for a study of T cell responses to AZD1222 COVID-19 vaccine. Clones were sequenced by immunoSEQ multiplex PCR, and TCRdb holds only the in-frame ones, with some missing. Counted here are around 110,000 clones, roughly 92% occurring once; the ten biggest clones make up 1.6%. Findings and limits, study-wide: Donors in the cohort were predominantly white British and more often female, and clonal diversity was possibly underestimated. Only five or six AZD1222 recipients were seropositive at baseline.

CDR3 length equals 14 residues. Trimming took 3 bases from V and 5 from J; bases not matched to a gene: 4. CDR1 and CDR2 from the germline V gene are MDHEN and SYDVKM. As concerns this clone: Its cognate antigen is unknown.

The analysis combined second doses at about 4 or about 12 weeks. This receptor was obtained from an adult who received the AZD1222 COVID-19 vaccine. The chain recombines TRBV28 with TRBJ2-7; TRBD2 matches 10 bases. This specimen consisted of peripheral blood, obtained 28 days after the second AZD1222 dose. CDR3 loop: CASSFASGRNEQYF. DNA of the CDR3: TGTGCCAGCAGTTTTGCTAGCGGGAGAAACGAGCAGTACTTC.